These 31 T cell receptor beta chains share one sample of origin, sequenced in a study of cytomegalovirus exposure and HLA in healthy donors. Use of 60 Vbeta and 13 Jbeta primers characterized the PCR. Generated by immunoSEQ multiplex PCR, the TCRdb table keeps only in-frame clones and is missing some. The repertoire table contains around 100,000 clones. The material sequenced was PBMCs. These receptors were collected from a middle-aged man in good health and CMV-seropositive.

CDR3 amino acids: CASSLKTDRNIQYF. The DNA for the CDR3 is TGTGCCAGCAGTTTGAAGACAGATAGAAACATTCAGTACTTC. V usage is TRBV6-6 and J usage is TRBJ2-4, with TRBD1 as a possible D gene (5 bases). This CDR3 is built from 14 residues. Germline values: CDR1 MNHNY, CDR2 SVGAGI (reference sequence). The germline V and J ends were trimmed by 4 bases and 6 bases, with 13 bases remaining between them.

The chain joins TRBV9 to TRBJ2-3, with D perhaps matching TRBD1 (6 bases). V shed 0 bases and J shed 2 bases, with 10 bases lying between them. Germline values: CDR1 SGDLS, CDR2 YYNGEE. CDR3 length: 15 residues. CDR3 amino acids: CASSVGQGHTDTQYF. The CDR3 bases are TGTGCCAGCAGCGTAGGTCAGGGGCACACAGATACGCAGTATTTT.

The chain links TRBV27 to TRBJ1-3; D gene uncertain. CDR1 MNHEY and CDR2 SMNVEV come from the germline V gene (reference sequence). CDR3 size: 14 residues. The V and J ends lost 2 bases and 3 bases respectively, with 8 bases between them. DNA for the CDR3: TGTGCCAGCAGTTTACGAGGGAGTGGAAACACCATATATTTT. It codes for CASSLRGSGNTIYF.

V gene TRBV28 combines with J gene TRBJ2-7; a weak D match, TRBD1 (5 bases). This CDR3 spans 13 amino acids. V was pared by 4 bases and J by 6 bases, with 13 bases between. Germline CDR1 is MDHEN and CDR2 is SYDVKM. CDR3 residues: CASSSVGRGEQYF. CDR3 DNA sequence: TGTGCCAGCAGTTCCGTAGGTAGGGGCGAGCAGTACTTC.

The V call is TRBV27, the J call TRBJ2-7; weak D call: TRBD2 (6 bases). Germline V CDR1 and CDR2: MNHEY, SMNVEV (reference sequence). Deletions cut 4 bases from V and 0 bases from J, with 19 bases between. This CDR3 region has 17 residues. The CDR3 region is CASSSIGTGDLSYEQYF. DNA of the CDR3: TGTGCCAGCAGTTCCATTGGGACTGGGGACCTCTCCTACGAGCAGTACTTC.

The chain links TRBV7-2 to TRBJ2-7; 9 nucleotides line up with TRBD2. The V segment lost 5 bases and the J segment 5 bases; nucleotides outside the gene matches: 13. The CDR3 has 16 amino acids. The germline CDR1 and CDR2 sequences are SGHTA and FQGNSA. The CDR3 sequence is CASSPRASGTFNEQYF. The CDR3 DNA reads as TGTGCCAGCAGCCCTCGGGCTAGCGGGACTTTTAACGAGCAGTACTTC.

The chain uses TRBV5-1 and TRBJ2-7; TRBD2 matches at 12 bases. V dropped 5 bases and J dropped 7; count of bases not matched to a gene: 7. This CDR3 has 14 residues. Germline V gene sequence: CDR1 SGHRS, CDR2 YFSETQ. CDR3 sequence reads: CASRVTSGSKEQYF. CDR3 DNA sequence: TGCGCCAGCAGGGTGACTAGCGGGAGTAAAGAGCAGTACTTC.

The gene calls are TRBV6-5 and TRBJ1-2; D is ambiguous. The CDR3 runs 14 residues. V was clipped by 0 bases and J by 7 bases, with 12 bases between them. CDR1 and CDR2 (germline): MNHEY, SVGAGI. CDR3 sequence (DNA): TGTGCCAGCAGTTACTCGAGGTTATCTGGTGGCTACACCTTC. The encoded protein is CASSYSRLSGGYTF.

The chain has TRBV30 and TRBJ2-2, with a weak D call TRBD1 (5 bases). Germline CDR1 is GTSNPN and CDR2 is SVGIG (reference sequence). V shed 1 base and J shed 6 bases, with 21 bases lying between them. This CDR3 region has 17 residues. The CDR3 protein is CAWSGSGLPYGSGELFF. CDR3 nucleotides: TGTGCCTGGAGTGGATCAGGGTTACCTTATGGATCCGGGGAGCTGTTTTTT. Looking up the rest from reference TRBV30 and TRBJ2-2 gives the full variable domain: SQTIHQWPATLVQPVGSPLSLECTVEGTSNPNLYWYRQAAGRGLQLLFYSVGIGQISSEVPQNLSASRPQDRQFILSSKKLLLSDSGFYLCAWSGSGLPYGSGELFFGEGSRLTVL.

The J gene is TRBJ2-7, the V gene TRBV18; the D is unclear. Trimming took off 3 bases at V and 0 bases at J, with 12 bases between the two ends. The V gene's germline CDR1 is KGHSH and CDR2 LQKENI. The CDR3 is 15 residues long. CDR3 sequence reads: CASSPVAGSSYEQYF. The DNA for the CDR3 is TGTGCCAGCTCACCCGTTGCAGGTTCCTCCTACGAGCAGTACTTC.

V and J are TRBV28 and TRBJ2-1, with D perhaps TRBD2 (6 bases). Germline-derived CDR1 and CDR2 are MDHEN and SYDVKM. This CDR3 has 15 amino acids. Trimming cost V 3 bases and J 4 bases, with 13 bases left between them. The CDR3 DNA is TGTGCCAGCAGTTTGGTGGCGGGAAATTACAATGAGCAGTTCTTC. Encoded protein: CASSLVAGNYNEQFF.

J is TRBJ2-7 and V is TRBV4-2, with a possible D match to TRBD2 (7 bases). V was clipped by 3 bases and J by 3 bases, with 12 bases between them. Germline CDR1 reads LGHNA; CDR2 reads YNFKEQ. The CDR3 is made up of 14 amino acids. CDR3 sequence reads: CASSQGGGGYEQYF. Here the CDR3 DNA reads TGTGCCAGCAGCCAGGGGGGAGGGGGCTACGAGCAGTACTTC.

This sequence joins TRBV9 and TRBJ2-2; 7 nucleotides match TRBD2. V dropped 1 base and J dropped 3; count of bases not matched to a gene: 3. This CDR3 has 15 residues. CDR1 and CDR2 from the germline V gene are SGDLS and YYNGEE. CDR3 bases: TGTGCCAGCAGCGTAATAGCGGGTTACACCGGGGAGCTGTTTTTT. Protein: CASSVIAGYTGELFF.

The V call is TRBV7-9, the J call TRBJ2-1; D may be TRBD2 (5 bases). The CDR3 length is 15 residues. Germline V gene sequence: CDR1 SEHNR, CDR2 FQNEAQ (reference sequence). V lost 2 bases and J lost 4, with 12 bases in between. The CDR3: CASSLTGLRYNEQFF. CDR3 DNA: TGTGCCAGCAGCTTAACGGGATTAAGGTACAATGAGCAGTTCTTC.

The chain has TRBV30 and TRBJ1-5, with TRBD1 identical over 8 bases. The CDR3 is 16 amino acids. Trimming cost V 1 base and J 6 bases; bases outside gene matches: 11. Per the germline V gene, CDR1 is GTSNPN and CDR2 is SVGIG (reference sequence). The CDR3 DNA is TGTGCCTGGAGTGCCCCTGGACAGGGAGCGGTTCAGCCCCAGCATTTT. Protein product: CAWSAPGQGAVQPQHF.

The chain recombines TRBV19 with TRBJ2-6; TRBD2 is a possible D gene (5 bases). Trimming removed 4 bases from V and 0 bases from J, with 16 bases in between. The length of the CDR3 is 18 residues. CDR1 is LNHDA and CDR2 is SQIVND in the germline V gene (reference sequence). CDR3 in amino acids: CASSKGDKLFSGANVLTF. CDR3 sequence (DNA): TGTGCCAGTAGTAAGGGAGACAAACTATTCTCTGGGGCCAACGTCCTGACTTTC.

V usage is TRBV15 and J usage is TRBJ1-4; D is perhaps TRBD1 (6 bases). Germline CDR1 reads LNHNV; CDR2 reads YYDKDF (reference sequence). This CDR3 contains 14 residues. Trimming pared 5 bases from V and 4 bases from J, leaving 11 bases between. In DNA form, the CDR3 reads TGTGCCACCAGCCTAGGACAGAATAATGAAAAACTGTTTTTT. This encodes CATSLGQNNEKLFF.

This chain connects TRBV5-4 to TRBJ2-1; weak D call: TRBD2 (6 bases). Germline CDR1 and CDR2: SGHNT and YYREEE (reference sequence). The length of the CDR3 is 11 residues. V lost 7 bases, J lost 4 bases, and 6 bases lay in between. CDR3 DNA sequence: TGTGCCAGCGGGGGGTACAATGAGCAGTTCTTC. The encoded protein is CASGGYNEQFF.

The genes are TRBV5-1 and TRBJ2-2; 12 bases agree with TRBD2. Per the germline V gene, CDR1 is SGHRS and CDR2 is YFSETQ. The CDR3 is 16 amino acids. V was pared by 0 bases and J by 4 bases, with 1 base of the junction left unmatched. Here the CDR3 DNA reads TGCGCCAGCAGCTTGGGACTAGCGGGAGTCACCGGGGAGCTGTTTTTT. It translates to CASSLGLAGVTGELFF.

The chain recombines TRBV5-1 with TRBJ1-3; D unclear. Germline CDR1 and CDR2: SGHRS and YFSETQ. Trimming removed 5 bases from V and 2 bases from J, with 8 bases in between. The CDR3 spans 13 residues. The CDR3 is CASSSGAGNTIYF. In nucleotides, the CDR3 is TGCGCCAGCAGTTCCGGGGCTGGAAACACCATATATTTT.

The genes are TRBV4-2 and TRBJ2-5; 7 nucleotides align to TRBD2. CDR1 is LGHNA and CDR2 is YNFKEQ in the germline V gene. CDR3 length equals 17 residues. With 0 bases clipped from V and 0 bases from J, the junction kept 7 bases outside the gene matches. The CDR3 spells CASSQEGLAAYQETQYF. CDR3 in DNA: TGTGCCAGCAGCCAAGAAGGGCTAGCGGCGTACCAAGAGACCCAGTACTTC.

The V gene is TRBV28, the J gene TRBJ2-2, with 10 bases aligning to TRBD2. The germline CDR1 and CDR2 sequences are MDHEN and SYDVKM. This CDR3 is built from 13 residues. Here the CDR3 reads CLAGLADTGELFF. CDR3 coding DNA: TGTTTAGCCGGACTAGCGGACACCGGGGAGCTGTTTTTT. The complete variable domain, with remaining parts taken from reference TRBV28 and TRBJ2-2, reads DVKVTQSSRYLVKRTGEKVFLECVQDMDHENMFWYRQDPGLGLRLIYFSYDVKMKEKGDIPEGYSVSREKKERFSLILESASTNQTSMYLCLAGLADTGELFFGEGSRLTVL.

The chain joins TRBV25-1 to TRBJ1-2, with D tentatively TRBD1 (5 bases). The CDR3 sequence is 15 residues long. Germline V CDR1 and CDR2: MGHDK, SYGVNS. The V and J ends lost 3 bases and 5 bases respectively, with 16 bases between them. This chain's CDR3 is CASSDQGSGYYGYTF. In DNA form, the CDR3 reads TGTGCCAGCAGTGATCAGGGCAGTGGGTATTATGGCTACACCTTC.

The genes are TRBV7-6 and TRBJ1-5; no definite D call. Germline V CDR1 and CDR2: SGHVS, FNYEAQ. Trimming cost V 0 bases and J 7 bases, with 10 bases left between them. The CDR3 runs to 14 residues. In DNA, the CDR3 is TGTGCCAGCAGCTTAGCGCCCCAGGTCCAGCCCCAGCATTTT. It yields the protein CASSLAPQVQPQHF.

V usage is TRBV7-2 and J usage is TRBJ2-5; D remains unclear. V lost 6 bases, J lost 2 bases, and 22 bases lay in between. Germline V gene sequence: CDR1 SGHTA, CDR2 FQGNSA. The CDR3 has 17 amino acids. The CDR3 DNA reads TGTGCCAGCAGTAGACTTGGCGGCGGTTTGGCACAAGAGACCCAGTACTTC. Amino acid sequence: CASSRLGGGLAQETQYF.

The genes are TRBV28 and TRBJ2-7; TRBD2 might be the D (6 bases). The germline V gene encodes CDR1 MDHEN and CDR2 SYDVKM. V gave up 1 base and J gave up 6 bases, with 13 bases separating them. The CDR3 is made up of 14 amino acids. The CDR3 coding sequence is TGTGCCAGCAGTTTATTAAGGGAGGTCGGCGAGCAGTACTTC. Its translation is CASSLLREVGEQYF. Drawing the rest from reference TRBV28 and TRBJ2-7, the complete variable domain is DVKVTQSSRYLVKRTGEKVFLECVQDMDHENMFWYRQDPGLGLRLIYFSYDVKMKEKGDIPEGYSVSREKKERFSLILESASTNQTSMYLCASSLLREVGEQYFGPGTRLTVT.

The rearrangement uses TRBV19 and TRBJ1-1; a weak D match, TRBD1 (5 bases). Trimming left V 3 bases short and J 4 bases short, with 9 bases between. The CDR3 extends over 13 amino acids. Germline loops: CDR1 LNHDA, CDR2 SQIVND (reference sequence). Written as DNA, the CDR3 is TGTGCCAGTAGTATGGGGCGGAGCACTGAAGCTTTCTTT. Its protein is CASSMGRSTEAFF.

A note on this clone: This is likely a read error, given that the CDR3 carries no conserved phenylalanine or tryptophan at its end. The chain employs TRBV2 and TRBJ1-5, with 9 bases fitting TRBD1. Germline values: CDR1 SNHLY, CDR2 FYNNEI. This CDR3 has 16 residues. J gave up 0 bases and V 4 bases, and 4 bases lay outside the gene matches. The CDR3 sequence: CASSGGTGHSNQPQHL. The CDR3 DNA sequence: TGTGCCAGCAGTGGGGGGACAGGGCATAGCAATCAGCCCCAGCATCTT.

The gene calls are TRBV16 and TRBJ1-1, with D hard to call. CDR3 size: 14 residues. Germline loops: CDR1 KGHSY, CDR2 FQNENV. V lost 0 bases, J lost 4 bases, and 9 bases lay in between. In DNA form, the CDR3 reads TGTGCCAGCAGCCAATCGAGGACTCTCACTGAAGCTTTCTTT. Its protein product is CASSQSRTLTEAFF.

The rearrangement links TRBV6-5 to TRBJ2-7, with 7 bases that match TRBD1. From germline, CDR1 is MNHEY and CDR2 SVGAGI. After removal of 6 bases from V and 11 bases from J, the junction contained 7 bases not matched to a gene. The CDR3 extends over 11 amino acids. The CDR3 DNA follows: TGTGCCAGCAGCCAGGGGGTGACGGAGTACTTC. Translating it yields CASSQGVTEYF.

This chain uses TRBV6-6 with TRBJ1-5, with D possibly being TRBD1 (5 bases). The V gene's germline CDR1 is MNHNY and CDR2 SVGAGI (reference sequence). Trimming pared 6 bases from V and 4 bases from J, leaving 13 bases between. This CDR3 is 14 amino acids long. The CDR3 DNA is TGTGCCAGCAGACACGGGGGAGAAAATCAGCCCCAGCATTTT. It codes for CASRHGGENQPQHF.